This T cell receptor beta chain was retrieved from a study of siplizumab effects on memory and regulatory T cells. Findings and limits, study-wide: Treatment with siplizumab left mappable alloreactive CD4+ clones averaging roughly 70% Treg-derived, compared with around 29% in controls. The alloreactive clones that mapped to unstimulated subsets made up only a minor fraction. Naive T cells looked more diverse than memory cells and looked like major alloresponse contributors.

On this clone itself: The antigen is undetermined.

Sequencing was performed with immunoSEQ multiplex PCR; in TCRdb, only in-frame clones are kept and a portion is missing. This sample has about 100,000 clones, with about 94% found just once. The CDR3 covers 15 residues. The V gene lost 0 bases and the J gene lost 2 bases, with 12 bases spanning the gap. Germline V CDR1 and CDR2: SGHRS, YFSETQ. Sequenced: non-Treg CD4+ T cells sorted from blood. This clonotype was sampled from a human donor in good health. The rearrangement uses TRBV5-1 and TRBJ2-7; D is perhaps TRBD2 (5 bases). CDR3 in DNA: TGCGCCAGCAGCTTGGCTTCTAGCCTGGCCTACGAGCAGTACTTC. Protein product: CASSLASSLAYEQYF. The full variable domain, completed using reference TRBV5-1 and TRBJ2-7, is KAGVTQTPRYLIKTRGQQVTLSCSPISGHRSVSWYQQTPGQGLQFLFEYFSETQRNKGNFPGRFSGRQFSNSRSEMNVSTLELGDSALYLCASSLASSLAYEQYFGPGTRLTVT.